The present TCR beta chain was sequenced within a study of shared clonotypes between healthy human individuals (dated by TCRdb to 2018 to 2020). For context, the study as a whole: The cohort included three men and a couple of women between 18 and 49 years of age. For each donor, CD4 naive and CD4 memory were each run on three plates, CD8 naive on two plates, and CD8 memory on one plate. To estimate repertoire size and how much clonotype sharing occurs between individuals, the study deeply sequenced the blood TCR repertoires of 5 or 6 healthy adults. Libraries were prepared and TCR repertoires were sequenced by different laboratories using diverse techniques, in order to increase sequencing depth and limit assay-specific biases. Leukapheresis yielded between about 0.85 and 9.5 billion PBMCs per donor.

Summary of the overall study and its limitations: Pairwise subsampling led to the expectation that sequencing depth would affect the degree of clonotype sharing among donors. Larger estimated clonotype richness was generally found for naive subsets than for memory subsets. Even with the large sequencing depth, rarefaction of the sorted-subset datasets indicated that sequencing was incomplete. Around 5.4% of naive CD4, around 3.5% of naive CD8, 2.3% of memory CD4, and approximately 0.4% of memory CD8 clonotypes were shared across a few donors. Sampling was restricted to blood, and TCR repertoires in tissue are likely to differ from TCR repertoires in blood. The genetic and exposure-history diversity represented was limited by the small number of donors. Clonotypes shared by all four sorted-subset donors showed higher generation probabilities than non-shared clonotypes.

The germline V gene (reference sequence) supplies CDR1 LNHDA and CDR2 SQIVND. V loses 5 bases of germline sequence and J loses 5 bases, and the interval between the two ends is 15 bases. Counted from cysteine to phenylalanine, this CDR3 has 14 amino acids. The retained sequence is limited to the CDR3, 42 bases, with the frame set at the first base. Donors were healthy HIV-negative adults with no recently reported acute infections or vaccinations. Every donor was a Caucasian adult residing in Nashville, Tennessee, USA. Magnetic negative selection was used to enrich CD4+ T cells, after which naive cells were positively selected on CD45RA and the negative fraction became the memory subset. Blood was obtained by leukapheresis, after which PBMCs were separated by Ficoll-Histopaque density gradient centrifugation and cryopreserved in liquid nitrogen vapor phase. Analytical flow cytometry was used to check the purity and quantity of each magnetically sorted T cell population. From each sorted fraction, genomic DNA was isolated and quantified by UV absorbance on a Nanodrop 2000c.

Using the deep immunoSEQ assay, multiplex PCR amplified TCR CDR3 regions from genomic DNA. Extracted genomic DNA from each cell subset was distributed evenly across all wells of several immunoSEQ 96-well plates, and each plate was treated as a replicate. For sorted subsets, roughly 200 ng genomic DNA, equal to about 30,000 T cell genomes, was loaded into each replicate PCR. Purified libraries were quantified with a Qubit 3.0 fluorometer, sized on a Bioanalyzer 2100, and re-quantified with the KAPA Library Quantification kit. Each immunoSEQ 96-well plate was sequenced on its own single-read 150-cycle Illumina NextSeq 550 flow cell. In the source study's methods: Because only junctional sequences without quality scores were contained in the immunoSEQ output, filtering matching that applied to full-length reads could not be performed. Sequences were annotated with PyIR, a Python wrapper for IgBLAST v1.9, and V/J genes and CDR3 were assigned using IMGT germline references. Reads were filtered out if the reads had weak V/J assignments (E-value above 1e-6), no CDR3, stop codons, out-of-frame junctions, or ambiguous translated residues. V3J clonotypes were defined as sequences sharing the same inferred V gene, J gene, and CDR3 amino acid sequence. Percentage overlap between repertoires was computed as shared unique clonotypes divided by the size of the smaller repertoire. Repertoire richness was assessed with RTK rarefaction, the Chao1 estimator, and Recon v2.1 estimates of unobserved clonotypes. OLGA was used to compute generation probabilities for all TCRbeta clonotypes that the gDNA method yielded from a few donors. Held by TCRdb, this immuneACCESS table contains in-frame sequences only and omits some clones. Under half of the omission traces to an unresolved V gene where checked; the cause of the rest is unknown. The V and J calls and clone size were taken over from that table, and D and trimming were inferred from the DNA. The sample data list 800,000 to 1,200,000 clones, and around three quarters of these were observed just once. The top ten clonotypes cover approximately 0.5% of the sample.

This clone has just one count. Which antigen it targets is not known. The sample holds no much larger clone one base away, and base qualities are not on file. The sequence is built from TRBV19 and TRBJ2-5; TRBD2 might be the D gene, on 5 matching bases. The sample was memory CD4+ T cells from PBMCs. The sample's cell subset or site label, decoded: CD45RA-negative fraction. This TCR derives from a young man in good health. Some clones in this sample may be carry-over from other donors' samples. The encoded CDR3 is CASSSRGSWETQYF. The nucleotides are TGTGCCAGTAGTTCCCGGGGTAGCTGGGAGACCCAGTACTTC.